This T cell receptor beta chain was recovered during a study of blood T cell repertoires in COVID-19. As originally analysed: It was from reference gene primer amplification that nucleated cell counts were estimated. The table came from immunoSEQ multiplex PCR; TCRdb's copy has only in-frame clones and leaves some out. The V and J calls and the clone size are those of that table, but D and trimming were determined from the DNA. The sample contains about 200,000 clones, 60% to 85% of which appear only once. Deletions cut 6 bases from V and 2 bases from J, with 20 bases between. Germline V gene lookup returns CDR1 MNHEY and CDR2 SVGEGT. This CDR3 region has 17 residues. Only one count was recorded for this clone.

The chain links TRBV6-2 or TRBV6-3 to TRBJ1-5; D might be TRBD1 (5 bases). The TCR sequence derives from a woman aged 70-85 years with acute or convalescent COVID-19. The sample was peripheral blood. CDR3 amino acids: CASSQPWGVRGNQPQHF. The CDR3 bases are TGTGCCAGCAGCCAACCCTGGGGGGTCCGCGGCAATCAGCCCCAGCATTTT.